Presented here are 3 T cell receptor beta chains from one specimen sequenced in a study of response to subunit inactivated influenza vaccine. MiXCR was run by TCRdb on the RT-PCR reads, yielding one entry per CDR3 protein. The table lists about 570,000 distinct CDR3 sequences, approximately 11% of them singletons. The same specimen was also included in a second study, on T cells expressing NK-cell markers. In that study: What made the TCR beta cDNA was 5'RACE template switching with UMIs.

The sequences come from PBMCs from blood, collected on the day of vaccination. All receptors come from a man aged 45-65 years who received an inactivated influenza vaccine.

The chain combines TRBV5-1 with TRBJ2-4; 9 nucleotides agree with TRBD1. This CDR3 is built from 14 residues. The V and J ends lost 4 bases and 4 bases, in that order; junction bases with no gene match: 3. Germline V gene sequence: CDR1 SGHRS, CDR2 YFSETQ. The CDR3 reads CASSGGTGKNIQYF. CDR3 sequence (DNA): TGCGCCAGCAGCGGAGGGACAGGGAAAAACATTCAGTACTTC.

The chain joins TRBV7-2 to TRBJ2-1; possible D gene TRBD2, 6 bases. The CDR3 length is 15 residues. The V end lost 0 bases, the J end lost 0 bases, and 6 bases lay between the germline ends. The germline gives CDR1 SGHTA, CDR2 FQGNSA. CDR3 bases: TGTGCCAGCAGCTTAGCGCGGGGCTCCTACAATGAGCAGTTCTTC. Protein sequence: CASSLARGSYNEQFF.

The rearrangement joins TRBV21-1 to TRBJ2-7; the table's D call, TRBD1, has no DNA check behind it. TRBV21-1 is noted as a pseudogene. This CDR3 spans 16 amino acids. The CDR3 reads CASSKVWGPSSYEQYF. The CDR3 region has the DNA TGTGCCAGCAGCAAAGTGTGGGGACCTAGCTCCTACGAGCAGTACTTC.